The 32 T cell receptor beta chains reported below all come from one sample, sequenced in a study of OX40 agonist ivuxolimab in advanced cancers. The table came from immunoSEQ multiplex PCR; TCRdb's copy has only in-frame clones and leaves some out. Of tens of thousands of clones listed, 65% to 85% were seen once; the top ten hold around 0.78%. Sample: CD4+ or CD8+ T cells sorted from blood, taken in a trial of the OX40 agonist ivuxolimab. The receptors stem from an adult with an advanced solid tumor such as melanoma, head and neck, liver or kidney cancer.

The V and J genes are TRBV5-4 and TRBJ1-3; D is perhaps TRBD1 (6 bases). This CDR3 has 16 residues. The V end was cut by 2 bases, the J end by 0 bases, with 12 bases between. Looked up from germline, CDR1 is SGHNT and CDR2 is YYREEE (reference sequence). CDR3 coding DNA: TGTGCCAGCAGCTTATCGGGGGGCTCCTCTGGAAACACCATATATTTT. Translation gives CASSLSGGSSGNTIYF. Drawing the rest from reference TRBV5-4 and TRBJ1-3, the complete variable domain is ETGVTQSPTHLIKTRGQQVTLRCSSQSGHNTVSWYQQALGQGPQFIFQYYREEENGRGNFPPRFSGLQFPNYSSELNVNALELDDSALYLCASSLSGGSSGNTIYFGEGSWLTVV.

This CDR3 reads CASSLGGQGWETQYF. The CDR3 region has the DNA TGTGCCAGCAGCTTAGGGGGACAGGGGTGGGAGACCCAGTACTTC. This chain joins TRBV11-2 and TRBJ2-5; TRBD1 matches 10 bases. The length of the CDR3 is 15 residues. V was pared by 1 base and J by 5 bases, with 4 bases of the junction left unmatched. Looked up from germline, CDR1 is SGHAT and CDR2 is FQNNGV.

The DNA for the CDR3 is TGCAGCGTCCGCCCGGGAGGTTCGTACGAGCAGTACTTC. It specifies CSVRPGGSYEQYF. V is TRBV29-1 and J is TRBJ2-7, with 7 nucleotides matching TRBD2. The CDR3 consists of 13 residues. V lost 6 bases, J lost 4 bases, and 9 bases stayed unmatched. Per germline, CDR1 SQVTM and CDR2 ANQGSEA.

The chain has TRBV5-1 and TRBJ2-3, with 8 bases lining up with TRBD2. The CDR3 spans 16 residues. The V segment lost 4 bases and the J segment 1 base; nucleotides outside the gene matches: 8. CDR1 and CDR2 from the germline V gene are SGHRS and YFSETQ. DNA of the CDR3: TGCGCCAGCAGCACCGAACCGACTAGCGGCACAGATACGCAGTATTTT. Translating gives CASSTEPTSGTDTQYF.

The CDR3 protein is CASSQDSYYGYTF. The CDR3 DNA reads TGTGCCAGCAGCCAGGACAGCTACTATGGCTACACCTTC. The chain employs TRBV11-2 and TRBJ1-2; a weak D match, TRBD1 (6 bases). The CDR3 length is 13 residues. V was cut by 5 bases and J by 3 bases, with 10 bases left in between. CDR1 and CDR2 (germline): SGHAT, FQNNGV.

The chain couples TRBV4-2 to TRBJ2-3, with a tentative D call TRBD1 (6 bases). The V end was cut by 4 bases, the J end by 2 bases, with 31 bases between. The CDR3 runs 21 residues. The germline gives CDR1 LGHNA, CDR2 YNFKEQ. This chain's CDR3 is CASSLLYQFRDDEGDTDTQYF. CDR3 nucleotide sequence: TGTGCCAGCAGCCTACTATACCAGTTCCGGGACGACGAGGGGGACACAGATACGCAGTATTTT.

CDR3 sequence (DNA): TGCGCCAGCAGCTTAGGACTAGCGGGCATTAATGAGCAGTTCTTC. It encodes CASSLGLAGINEQFF. V usage is TRBV5-1 and J usage is TRBJ2-1; 11 nucleotides agree with TRBD2. The CDR3 contains 15 residues. The junction had 5 bases not matched to a gene; V was cut back by 2 bases and J by 7 bases. Germline V CDR1 and CDR2: SGHRS, YFSETQ. Full variable domain (missing parts from reference TRBV5-1 and TRBJ2-1): KAGVTQTPRYLIKTRGQQVTLSCSPISGHRSVSWYQQTPGQGLQFLFEYFSETQRNKGNFPGRFSGRQFSNSRSEMNVSTLELGDSALYLCASSLGLAGINEQFFGPGTRLTVL.

The sample holds one count of this clone. V is TRBV5-1 and J is TRBJ2-1; D uncertain. Germline loops: CDR1 SGHRS, CDR2 YFSETQ. V lost 4 bases to trimming and J lost 4 bases, with 18 bases between them. The CDR3 runs 16 residues. The CDR3 coding sequence is TGCGCCAGCAGCCCACCCCAGCTAGATGGTTACAATGAGCAGTTCTTC. It yields the protein CASSPPQLDGYNEQFF.

V is TRBV20-1 and J is TRBJ2-7; D call uncertain. The CDR3 length is 11 residues. V was pared by 1 base and J by 5 bases, with 6 bases between. Germline CDR1 DFQATT, CDR2 SNEGSKA (reference sequence). CDR3 nucleotides: TGCAGTGCTAGAGGGGCCCACGAGCAGTACTTC. It specifies CSARGAHEQYF.

This chain joins TRBV13 and TRBJ2-7; 8 bases align to TRBD1. CDR1 and CDR2 (germline): PRHDT, FYEKMQ (reference sequence). The V segment lost 4 bases and the J segment 3 bases; nucleotides outside the gene matches: 8. This CDR3 has 15 residues. The chain's CDR3 is CASSSRTGYLYEQYF. The CDR3 nucleotides are TGTGCCAGCAGCTCACGGACAGGGTACCTCTACGAGCAGTACTTC.

This chain links TRBV28 with TRBJ1-2; no firm D call. Trimming removed 6 bases at V and 4 bases at J, with 21 bases between. This CDR3 has 16 amino acids. Germline V gene lookup returns CDR1 MDHEN and CDR2 SYDVKM. The CDR3 sequence: CASSVSRTGGGYGYTF. The CDR3 DNA is TGTGCCAGCAGCGTCTCTCGTACGGGCGGCGGCTATGGCTACACCTTC.

This rearrangement joins TRBV27 to TRBJ2-3; 10 bases match TRBD2. CDR3 size: 16 residues. Germline CDR1 reads MNHEY; CDR2 reads SMNVEV (reference sequence). J lost 7 bases, V lost 6 bases, and 13 bases had no gene match. The CDR3 loop is CASRLRGLAGEHTQYF. In DNA form, the CDR3 reads TGTGCCAGCAGGTTACGGGGGCTAGCGGGAGAGCATACGCAGTATTTT.

The chain carries TRBV11-1 and TRBJ2-1; 12 nucleotides align to TRBD1. The length of the CDR3 is 15 residues. The germline gives CDR1 SGHAT, CDR2 FQDESV (reference sequence). V lost 5 bases and J lost 7; bases outside the gene matches: 6. Here the CDR3 DNA reads TGTGCCAGCAGCGTGGGACAGGGGGCGAGGAATGAGCAGTTCTTC. Translating it yields CASSVGQGARNEQFF. The full variable domain, in which reference TRBV11-1 and TRBJ2-1 provide the parts outside the CDR3, is EAEVAQSPRYKITEKSQAVAFWCDPISGHATLYWYRQILGQGPELLVQFQDESVVDDSQLPKDRFSAERLKGVDSTLKIQPAELGDSAMYLCASSVGQGARNEQFFGPGTRLTVL.

J is TRBJ2-3 and V is TRBV7-2, with a weak D call TRBD1 (6 bases). With 0 bases removed from V and 2 bases from J, the gap between germline ends came to 12 bases. The CDR3 sequence is 16 residues long. The V gene's germline CDR1 is SGHTA and CDR2 FQGNSA. CDR3 amino acids: CASSLAPGANTDTQYF. The CDR3 DNA sequence: TGTGCCAGCAGCTTAGCGCCAGGGGCCAACACAGATACGCAGTATTTT.

This chain connects TRBV2 to TRBJ1-2; 8 bases fit TRBD1. The length of the CDR3 is 14 residues. V shed 5 bases and J 2 bases; nucleotides not matched to a gene: 4. Germline-derived CDR1 and CDR2 are SNHLY and FYNNEI. CDR3 sequence reads: CASSRTGTNYGYTF. The CDR3 bases are TGTGCCAGCAGTCGGACAGGGACCAACTATGGCTACACCTTC.

V is TRBV25-1 and J is TRBJ2-2; 8 bases are a match to TRBD2. J lost 7 bases, V lost 1 base, and 14 bases had no gene match. Germline assignment: CDR1 MGHDK and CDR2 SYGVNS. CDR3 length: 18 amino acids. CDR3 DNA sequence: TGTGCCAGCAGTGAATTTTTTACCGGGACTAGGGGTAGCGGGGAGCTGTTTTTT. Translated, it gives CASSEFFTGTRGSGELFF.

The chain uses TRBV11-2 and TRBJ1-2; no definite D call. The CDR3 contains 14 residues. V was clipped by 2 bases and J by 1 base, with 8 bases between them. From germline, CDR1 is SGHAT and CDR2 FQNNGV. The CDR3 coding sequence is TGTGCCAGCAGCTTAAGTTCCAGTAACTATGGCTACACCTTC. Translation gives CASSLSSSNYGYTF.

This sequence joins TRBV19 and TRBJ2-1; D is ambiguous. Deletions cut 7 bases from V and 6 bases from J, with 16 bases between. CDR1 LNHDA and CDR2 SQIVND come from the germline V gene (reference sequence). The CDR3 spans 14 residues. This chain's CDR3 is CASKDAGDGNEQFF. Written as DNA, the CDR3 is TGTGCCAGTAAGGACGCAGGAGACGGCAATGAGCAGTTCTTC.

This clone was seen just once. This chain links TRBV28 with TRBJ2-7; 16 bases fit TRBD2. This CDR3 has 17 residues. The V gene end was trimmed by 8 bases and the J gene end by 2 bases; junction bases not matched to a gene: 9. The germline V gene has CDR1 MDHEN and CDR2 SYDVKM. The DNA for the CDR3 is TGTGCCAGCGCGGGACTAGCGGGAGGGTTTAACACCTACGAGCAGTACTTC. The encoded protein is CASAGLAGGFNTYEQYF.

Details on this clone: The same CDR3 can be traced to other DNA sequences in this sample. This sequence joins TRBV5-1 and TRBJ1-2; D is ambiguous. V lost 0 bases and J 2 bases, leaving 8 bases between the germline ends. The germline CDR1 and CDR2 sequences are SGHRS and YFSETQ. The CDR3 length is 14 residues. CDR3 sequence reads: CASSLAGSNYGYTF. Here the CDR3 DNA reads TGCGCCAGCAGCTTGGCGGGTTCCAACTATGGCTACACCTTC.

The V gene is TRBV30, the J gene TRBJ2-3; a possible D gene is TRBD2 (5 bases). This CDR3 is 14 amino acids long. Trimming pared 8 bases from V and 0 bases from J, leaving 15 bases between. Germline CDR1 is GTSNPN and CDR2 is SVGIG (reference sequence). DNA for the CDR3: TGTGCCAGAGGGTGGCGGTTTAGCACAGATACGCAGTATTTT. This translates into CARGWRFSTDTQYF.

The chain has TRBV30 and TRBJ1-2, with a weak D call TRBD1 (6 bases). V was trimmed by 1 base and J by 4 bases, leaving 10 bases between them. From germline, CDR1 is GTSNPN and CDR2 SVGIG (reference sequence). The CDR3 covers 13 residues. The DNA of the CDR3 is TGTGCCTGGAGTGCAGGACAGTCCTATGGCTACACCTTC. Protein: CAWSAGQSYGYTF.

The chain is built from TRBV11-2 and TRBJ2-7; D is undetermined. The CDR3 has 17 residues. V dropped 1 base and J dropped 0 bases, with 16 bases sitting between them. CDR1 and CDR2 (germline): SGHAT, FQNNGV. Written as DNA, the CDR3 is TGTGCCAGCAGCTTAGTTCCAGTTCGAGACGGCTCCTACGAGCAGTACTTC. Encoded protein: CASSLVPVRDGSYEQYF.

V is TRBV6-1 and J is TRBJ2-1, with D possibly called TRBD1 or TRBD2 (5 bases each). Trimming stripped 6 bases from V and 2 bases from J, with 8 bases between. The CDR3 has 13 amino acids. Germline V gene sequence: CDR1 MNHNS, CDR2 SASEGT. Written as DNA, the CDR3 is TGTGCCAGCAGCCCGGGGCCCTACAATGAGCAGTTCTTC. It yields the protein CASSPGPYNEQFF.

This clone was seen a few times. The rearrangement uses TRBV19 and TRBJ1-5, with D hard to call. The CDR3 runs to 14 residues. The V end was cut by 3 bases, the J end by 3 bases, with 9 bases between. Germline CDR1 is LNHDA and CDR2 is SQIVND (reference sequence). The DNA for the CDR3 is TGTGCCAGTAGTATTGAAAGGGCCAATCAGCCCCAGCATTTT. It codes for CASSIERANQPQHF.

This chain uses TRBV28 with TRBJ2-5; D assignment may be TRBD1 or TRBD2 (6 bases each). The V end was cut by 5 bases, the J end by 7 bases, with 17 bases between. Germline V gives CDR1 MDHEN, CDR2 SYDVKM. The CDR3 runs to 14 residues. The CDR3 sequence is CASSHGTRGGTQYF. The CDR3 DNA follows: TGTGCCAGCAGTCACGGGACTCGAGGGGGGACCCAGTACTTC.

The rearrangement links TRBV5-1 to TRBJ2-1; TRBD2 matches at 10 bases. This CDR3 comprises 19 residues. CDR1 and CDR2 from the germline V gene are SGHRS and YFSETQ. The V gene end was trimmed by 5 bases and the J gene end by 6 bases; junction bases not matched to a gene: 20. Here the CDR3 DNA reads TGCGCCAGCAGATCGAATACCGGGACTAGCGCCAGGTATACCAATGAGCAGTTCTTC. This translates into CASRSNTGTSARYTNEQFF.

V gene TRBV11-1 combines with J gene TRBJ1-6, with D unresolved. The CDR3 is 15 residues long. Germline lookup yields CDR1 SGHAT and CDR2 FQDESV (reference sequence). Trimming stripped 1 base from V and 6 bases from J, with 10 bases between. The CDR3 loop reads CASSLGPAANSPLHF. The CDR3 bases are TGTGCCAGCAGCTTAGGTCCAGCCGCTAATTCACCCCTCCACTTT. Full variable domain (rest looked up from reference TRBV11-1 and TRBJ1-6): EAEVAQSPRYKITEKSQAVAFWCDPISGHATLYWYRQILGQGPELLVQFQDESVVDDSQLPKDRFSAERLKGVDSTLKIQPAELGDSAMYLCASSLGPAANSPLHFGNGTRLTVT.

The V call is TRBV4-1, the J call TRBJ2-7, with 7 bases aligning to TRBD1. CDR1 and CDR2 from the germline V gene are MGHRA and YSYEKL. The trim removed 2 bases at V and 1 base at J, leaving 11 bases unmatched. The CDR3 covers 17 residues. The CDR3 bases are TGCGCCAGCAGCCAAAGCCTTAGGGGGCACGAGTCCTACGAGCAGTACTTC. As protein: CASSQSLRGHESYEQYF.

CDR3 region: CASSQEEGGYTF. For the CDR3, the DNA is TGTGCCAGCAGCCAGGAGGAGGGCGGCTACACCTTC. V gene TRBV9 combines with J gene TRBJ1-2; D gene ambiguous. Germline V gene data show CDR1 as SGDLS and CDR2 as YYNGEE. This CDR3 contains 12 residues. V was shortened by 4 bases and J by 8 bases, with 12 bases between the two germline ends.

This clone turned up a few times. The chain joins TRBV11-1 to TRBJ1-3; unclear D gene. With 7 bases removed from V and 1 base from J, the gap between germline ends came to 11 bases. The CDR3 covers 14 residues. The V gene's germline CDR1 is SGHAT and CDR2 FQDESV (reference sequence). CDR3 nucleotide sequence: TGTGCCAGCACCATGACACGGTCTGGAAACACCATATATTTT. Residues: CASTMTRSGNTIYF.

This clone was seen a few times. The chain recombines TRBV2 with TRBJ1-5; unclear D gene. The CDR3 covers 13 residues. Trimming left V 3 bases short and J 2 bases short, with 5 bases between. The V gene's germline CDR1 is SNHLY and CDR2 FYNNEI. The CDR3 sequence: CASSDGGNQPQHF. CDR3 sequence (DNA): TGTGCCAGCAGTGACGGAGGCAATCAGCCCCAGCATTTT. The full variable domain, completed using reference TRBV2 and TRBJ1-5, is EPEVTQTPSHQVTQMGQEVILRCVPISNHLYFYWYRQILGQKVEFLVSFYNNEISEKSEIFDDQFSVERPDGSNFTLKIRSTKLEDSAMYFCASSDGGNQPQHFGDGTRLSIL.